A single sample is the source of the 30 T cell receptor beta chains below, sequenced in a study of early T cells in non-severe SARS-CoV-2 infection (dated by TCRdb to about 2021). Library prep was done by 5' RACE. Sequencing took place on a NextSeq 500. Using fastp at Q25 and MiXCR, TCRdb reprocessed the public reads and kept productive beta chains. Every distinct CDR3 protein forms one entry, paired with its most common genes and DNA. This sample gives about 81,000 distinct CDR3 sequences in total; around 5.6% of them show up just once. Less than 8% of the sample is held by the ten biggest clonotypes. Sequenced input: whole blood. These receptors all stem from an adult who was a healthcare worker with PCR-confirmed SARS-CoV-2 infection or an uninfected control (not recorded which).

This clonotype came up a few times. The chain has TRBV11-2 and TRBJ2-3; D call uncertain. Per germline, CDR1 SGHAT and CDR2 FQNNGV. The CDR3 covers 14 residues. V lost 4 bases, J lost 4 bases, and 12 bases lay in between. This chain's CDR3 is CASSSIRSADTQYF. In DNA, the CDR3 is TGTGCCAGCAGCTCAATTAGATCCGCAGATACGCAGTATTTT.

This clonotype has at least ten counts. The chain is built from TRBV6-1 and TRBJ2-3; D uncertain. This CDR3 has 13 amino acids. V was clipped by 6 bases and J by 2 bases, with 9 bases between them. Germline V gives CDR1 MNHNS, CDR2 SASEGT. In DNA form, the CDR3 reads TGTGCCAGCAGAGGAGCATACACAGATACGCAGTATTTT. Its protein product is CASRGAYTDTQYF.

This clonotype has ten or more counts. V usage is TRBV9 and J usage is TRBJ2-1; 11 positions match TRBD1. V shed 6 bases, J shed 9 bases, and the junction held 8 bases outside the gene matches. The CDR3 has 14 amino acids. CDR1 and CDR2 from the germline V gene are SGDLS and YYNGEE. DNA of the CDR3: TGTGCCAGCAACGGGGGACAGGGGGTAGGTGAGCAGTTCTTC. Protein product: CASNGGQGVGEQFF. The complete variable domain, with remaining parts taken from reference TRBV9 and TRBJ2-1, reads DSGVTQTPKHLITATGQRVTLRCSPRSGDLSVYWYQQSLDQGLQFLIQYYNGEERAKGNILERFSAQQFPDLHSELNLSSLELGDSALYFCASNGGQGVGEQFFGPGTRLTVL.

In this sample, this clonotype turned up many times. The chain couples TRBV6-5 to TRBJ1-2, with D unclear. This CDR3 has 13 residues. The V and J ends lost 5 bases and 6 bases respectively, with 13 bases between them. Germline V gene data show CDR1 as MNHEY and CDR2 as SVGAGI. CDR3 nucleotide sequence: TGTGCCAGCAGTCGCGATGGGATGGATGGCTACACCTTC. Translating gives CASSRDGMDGYTF.

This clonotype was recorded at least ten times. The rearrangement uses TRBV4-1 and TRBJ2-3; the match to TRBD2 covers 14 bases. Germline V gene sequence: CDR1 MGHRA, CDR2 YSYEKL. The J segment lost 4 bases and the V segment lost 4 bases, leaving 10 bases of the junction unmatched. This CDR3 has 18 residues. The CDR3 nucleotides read TGCGCCAGCAGCCCGGATCTGGGGACTAGCGGGAGTCCAGATACGCAGTATTTT. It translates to CASSPDLGTSGSPDTQYF.

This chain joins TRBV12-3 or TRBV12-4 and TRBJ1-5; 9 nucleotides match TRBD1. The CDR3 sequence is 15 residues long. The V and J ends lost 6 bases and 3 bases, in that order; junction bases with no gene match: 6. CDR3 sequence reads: CASRSTGGNNQPQHF. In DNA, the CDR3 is TGTGCCAGCAGGTCTACAGGGGGCAACAATCAGCCCCAGCATTTT.

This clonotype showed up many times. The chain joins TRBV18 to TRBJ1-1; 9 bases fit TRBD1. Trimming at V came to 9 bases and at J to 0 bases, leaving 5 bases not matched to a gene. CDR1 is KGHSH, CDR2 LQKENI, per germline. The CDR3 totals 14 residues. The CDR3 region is CASLRTGVNTEAFF. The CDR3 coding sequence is TGTGCCAGTCTAAGGACAGGGGTGAACACTGAAGCTTTCTTT.

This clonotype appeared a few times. This CDR3 reads CSAATGTGYTEKLFF. The CDR3 coding sequence is TGCAGCGCTGCAACCGGGACAGGGTATACTGAAAAACTGTTTTTT. The chain couples TRBV29-1 to TRBJ1-4; TRBD1 agrees at 9 bases. This CDR3 has 15 residues. Trimming at V came to 7 bases and at J to 7 bases, leaving 13 bases not matched to a gene. CDR1 SQVTM and CDR2 ANQGSEA come from the germline V gene.

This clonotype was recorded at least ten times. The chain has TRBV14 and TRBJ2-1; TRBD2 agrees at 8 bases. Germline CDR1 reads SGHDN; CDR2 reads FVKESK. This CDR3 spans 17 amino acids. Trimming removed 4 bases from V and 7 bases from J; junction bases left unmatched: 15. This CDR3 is CASSPYRAAGGFNEQFF. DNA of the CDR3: TGTGCCAGCAGCCCTTATCGTGCGGCGGGAGGATTTAATGAGCAGTTCTTC.

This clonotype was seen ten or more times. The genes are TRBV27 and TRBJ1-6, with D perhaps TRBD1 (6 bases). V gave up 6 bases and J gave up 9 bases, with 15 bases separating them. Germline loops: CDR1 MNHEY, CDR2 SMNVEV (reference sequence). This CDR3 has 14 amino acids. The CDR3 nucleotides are TGTGCCAGCAGCACAGGGTATGAAGGTTCACCCCTCCACTTT. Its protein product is CASSTGYEGSPLHF.

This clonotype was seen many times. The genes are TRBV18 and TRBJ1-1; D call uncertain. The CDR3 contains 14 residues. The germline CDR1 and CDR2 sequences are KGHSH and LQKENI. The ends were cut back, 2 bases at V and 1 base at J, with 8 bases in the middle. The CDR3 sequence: CASSPVSRNTEAFF. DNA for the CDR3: TGTGCCAGCTCACCAGTTTCGAGGAACACTGAAGCTTTCTTT.

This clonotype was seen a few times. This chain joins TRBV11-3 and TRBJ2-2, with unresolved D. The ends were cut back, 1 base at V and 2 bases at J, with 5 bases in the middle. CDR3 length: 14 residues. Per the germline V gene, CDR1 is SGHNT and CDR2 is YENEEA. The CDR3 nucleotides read TGTGCCAGCAGCTTAGCTAGAAACACCGGGGAGCTGTTTTTT. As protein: CASSLARNTGELFF. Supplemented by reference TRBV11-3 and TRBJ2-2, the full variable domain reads EAGVVQSPRYKIIEKKQPVAFWCNPISGHNTLYWYLQNLGQGPELLIRYENEEAVDDSQLPKDRFSAERLKGVDSTLKIQPAELGDSAVYLCASSLARNTGELFFGEGSRLTVL.

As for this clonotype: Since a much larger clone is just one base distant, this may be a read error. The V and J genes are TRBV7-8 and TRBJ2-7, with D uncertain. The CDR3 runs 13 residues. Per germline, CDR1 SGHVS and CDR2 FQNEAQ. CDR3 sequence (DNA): TGTGTCAGCAGCTCCTACAACTCCTACGAGCAGTACTTC. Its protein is CVSSSYNSYEQYF.

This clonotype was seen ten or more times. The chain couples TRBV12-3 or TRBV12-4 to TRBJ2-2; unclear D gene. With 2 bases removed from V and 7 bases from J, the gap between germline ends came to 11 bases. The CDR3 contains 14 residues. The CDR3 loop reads CASSLRSLVGELFF. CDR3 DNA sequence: TGTGCCAGCAGTTTAAGGTCTTTGGTCGGGGAGCTGTTTTTT.

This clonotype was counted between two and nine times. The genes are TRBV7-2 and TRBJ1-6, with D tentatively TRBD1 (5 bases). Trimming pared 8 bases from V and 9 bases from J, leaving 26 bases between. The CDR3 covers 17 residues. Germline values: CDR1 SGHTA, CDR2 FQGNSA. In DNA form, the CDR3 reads TGTGCCAGCTTACGGAGTACGGGGCACCGCGGTAGTTCACCCCTCCACTTT. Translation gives CASLRSTGHRGSSPLHF. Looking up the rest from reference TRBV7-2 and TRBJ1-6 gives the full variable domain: GAGVSQSPSNKVTEKGKDVELRCDPISGHTALYWYRQSLGQGLEFLIYFQGNSAPDKSGLPSDRFSAERTGGSVSTLTIQRTQQEDSAVYLCASLRSTGHRGSSPLHFGNGTRLTVT.

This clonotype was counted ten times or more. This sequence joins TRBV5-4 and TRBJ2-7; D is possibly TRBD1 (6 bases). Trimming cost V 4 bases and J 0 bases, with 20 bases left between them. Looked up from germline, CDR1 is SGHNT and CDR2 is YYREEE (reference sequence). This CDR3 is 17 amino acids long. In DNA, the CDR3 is TGTGCCAGCAGCCCCCGTCCCGGGACACCCAGCTCCTACGAGCAGTACTTC. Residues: CASSPRPGTPSSYEQYF.

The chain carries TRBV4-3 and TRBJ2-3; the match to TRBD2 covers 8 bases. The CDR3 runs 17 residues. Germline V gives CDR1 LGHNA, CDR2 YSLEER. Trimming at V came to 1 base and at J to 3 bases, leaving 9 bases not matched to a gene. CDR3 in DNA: TGCGCCAGCAGCCAAGGGTTCGGTGCGGGAGGAACAGATACGCAGTATTTT. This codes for CASSQGFGAGGTDTQYF.

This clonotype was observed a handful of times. CDR3 in amino acids: CASRGTGERNTEAFF. CDR3 DNA sequence: TGTGCCAGCAGGGGGACAGGGGAAAGGAACACTGAAGCTTTCTTT. The chain joins TRBV6-1 to TRBJ1-1, with TRBD1 matching over 10 bases. CDR1 MNHNS and CDR2 SASEGT come from the germline V gene. The CDR3 length is 15 residues. Trimming removed 6 bases from V and 1 base from J; junction bases left unmatched: 5.

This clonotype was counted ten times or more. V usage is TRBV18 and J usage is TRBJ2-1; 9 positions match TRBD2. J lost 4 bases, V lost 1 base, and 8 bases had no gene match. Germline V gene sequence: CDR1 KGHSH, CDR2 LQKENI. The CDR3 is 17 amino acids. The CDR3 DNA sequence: TGTGCCAGCTCACCACGTGCTAGCGGGGCGCAGTACAATGAGCAGTTCTTC. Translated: CASSPRASGAQYNEQFF. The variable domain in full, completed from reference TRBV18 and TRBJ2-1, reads NAGVMQNPRHLVRRRGQEARLRCSPMKGHSHVYWYRQLPEEGLKFMVYLQKENIIDESGMPKERFSAEFPKEGPSILRIQQVVRGDSAAYFCASSPRASGAQYNEQFFGPGTRLTVL.

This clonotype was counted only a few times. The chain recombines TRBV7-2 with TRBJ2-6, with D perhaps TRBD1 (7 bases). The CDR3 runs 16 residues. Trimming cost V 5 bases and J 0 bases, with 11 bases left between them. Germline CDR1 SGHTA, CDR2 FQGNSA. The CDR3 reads CASSAGQSSGANVLTF. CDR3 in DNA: TGTGCCAGCAGCGCGGGACAGTCCTCTGGGGCCAACGTCCTGACTTTC. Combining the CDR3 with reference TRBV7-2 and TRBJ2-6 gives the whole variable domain GAGVSQSPSNKVTEKGKDVELRCDPISGHTALYWYRQSLGQGLEFLIYFQGNSAPDKSGLPSDRFSAERTGGSVSTLTIQRTQQEDSAVYLCASSAGQSSGANVLTFGAGSRLTVL.

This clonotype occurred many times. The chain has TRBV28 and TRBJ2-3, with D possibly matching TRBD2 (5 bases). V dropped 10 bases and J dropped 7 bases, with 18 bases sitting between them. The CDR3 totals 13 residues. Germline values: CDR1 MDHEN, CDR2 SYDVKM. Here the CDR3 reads CATRTSSTNTQYF. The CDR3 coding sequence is TGTGCCACCAGGACTTCCTCTACGAATACGCAGTATTTT.

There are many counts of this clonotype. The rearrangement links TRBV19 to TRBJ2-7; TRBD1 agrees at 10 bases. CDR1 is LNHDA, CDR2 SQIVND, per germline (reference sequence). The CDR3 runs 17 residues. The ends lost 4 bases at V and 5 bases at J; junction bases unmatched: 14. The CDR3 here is CASSTSPRTGGPHEQYF. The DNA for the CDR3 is TGTGCCAGTAGTACCTCCCCTCGGACAGGGGGGCCCCACGAGCAGTACTTC.

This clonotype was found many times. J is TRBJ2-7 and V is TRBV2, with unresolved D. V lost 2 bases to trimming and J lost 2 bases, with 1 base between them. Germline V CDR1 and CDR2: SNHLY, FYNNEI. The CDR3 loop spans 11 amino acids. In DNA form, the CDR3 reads TGTGCCAGCAGTGAAACCTACGAGCAGTACTTC. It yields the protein CASSETYEQYF. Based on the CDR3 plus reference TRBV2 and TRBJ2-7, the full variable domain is EPEVTQTPSHQVTQMGQEVILRCVPISNHLYFYWYRQILGQKVEFLVSFYNNEISEKSEIFDDQFSVERPDGSNFTLKIRSTKLEDSAMYFCASSETYEQYFGPGTRLTVT.

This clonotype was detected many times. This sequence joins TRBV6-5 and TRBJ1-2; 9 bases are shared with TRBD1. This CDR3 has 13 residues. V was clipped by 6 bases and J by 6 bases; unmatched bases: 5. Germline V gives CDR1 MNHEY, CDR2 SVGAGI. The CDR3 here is CASRGQGGDGYTF. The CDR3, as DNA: TGTGCCAGCAGGGGACAGGGCGGCGATGGCTACACCTTC.

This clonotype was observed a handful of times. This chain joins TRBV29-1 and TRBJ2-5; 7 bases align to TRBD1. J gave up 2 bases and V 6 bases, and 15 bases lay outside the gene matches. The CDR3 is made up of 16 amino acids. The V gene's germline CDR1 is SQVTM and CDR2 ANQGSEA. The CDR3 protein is CSVYRGLGLDQETQYF. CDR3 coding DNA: TGCAGCGTGTACAGGGGCCTAGGATTGGATCAAGAGACCCAGTACTTC. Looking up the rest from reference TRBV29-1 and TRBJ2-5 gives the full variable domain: SAVISQKPSRDICQRGTSLTIQCQVDSQVTMMFWYRQQPGQSLTLIATANQGSEATYESGFVIDKFPISRPNLTFSTLTVSNMSPEDSSIYLCSVYRGLGLDQETQYFGPGTRLLVL.

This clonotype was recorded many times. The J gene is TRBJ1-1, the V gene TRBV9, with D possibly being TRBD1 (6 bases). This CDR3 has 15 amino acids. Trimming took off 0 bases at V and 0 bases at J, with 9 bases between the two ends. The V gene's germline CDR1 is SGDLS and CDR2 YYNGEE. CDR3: CASSVAQGLNTEAFF. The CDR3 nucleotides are TGTGCCAGCAGCGTAGCTCAGGGGTTGAACACTGAAGCTTTCTTT.

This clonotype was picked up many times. The CDR3 DNA is TGTGCCAGCAGTCCCGGGACAGATAACACTGAAGCTTTCTTT. Protein product: CASSPGTDNTEAFF. The genes are TRBV28 and TRBJ1-1; TRBD1 agrees at 7 bases. This CDR3 spans 14 amino acids. The trim removed 5 bases at V and 2 bases at J, leaving 5 bases unmatched. Looked up from germline, CDR1 is MDHEN and CDR2 is SYDVKM.

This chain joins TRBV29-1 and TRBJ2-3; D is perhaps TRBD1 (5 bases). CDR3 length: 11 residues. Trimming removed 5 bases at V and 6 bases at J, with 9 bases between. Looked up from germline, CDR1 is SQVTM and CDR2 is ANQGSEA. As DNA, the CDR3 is TGCAGCGTTACACAGGCGGATACGCAGTATTTT. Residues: CSVTQADTQYF.

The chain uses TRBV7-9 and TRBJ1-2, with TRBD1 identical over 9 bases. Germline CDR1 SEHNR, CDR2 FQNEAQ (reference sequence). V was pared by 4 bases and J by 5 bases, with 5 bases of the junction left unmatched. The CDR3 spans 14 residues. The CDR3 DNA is TGTGCCAGCAGCTCGGGACAGGGAAGATATGGCTACACCTTC. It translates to CASSSGQGRYGYTF.

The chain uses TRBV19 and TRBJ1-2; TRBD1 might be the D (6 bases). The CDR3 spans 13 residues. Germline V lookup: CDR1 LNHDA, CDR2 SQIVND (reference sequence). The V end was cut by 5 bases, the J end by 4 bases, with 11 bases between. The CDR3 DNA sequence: TGTGCCAGTAGTCCGGGACACTCCTATGGCTACACCTTC. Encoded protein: CASSPGHSYGYTF.